Listed below are T cell receptor beta chains from one sample, sequenced in a study of early T cells in non-severe SARS-CoV-2 infection. TCRdb reprocessed the 5' RACE reads with MiXCR, giving one entry per CDR3 protein. Of about 36,000 distinct CDR3 sequences in the sample, under 7% are singletons; the top ten hold 24%. The specimen was whole blood, collected at baseline. The receptors were gathered from an adult who was a healthcare worker with PCR-confirmed SARS-CoV-2 infection or an uninfected control (not recorded which). CDR3s include the opening cysteine and the closing phenylalanine or tryptophan. Each record gives: V gene, clone size, J gene, D gene, CDR3 DNA, CDR3 protein. D genes are given only for firm matches. Size values are once, few and many counts, or a class for expanded clones, and some rows have none.

V gene: TRBV28; clone size: medium-sized; J gene: TRBJ2-7; D gene: TRBD2; CDR3 DNA: TGTGCCAGCAGTTCACTACAGCGGGAGGGCCCACTTGCCTACGAGCAGTACTTC; CDR3 protein: CASSSLQREGPLAYEQYF
V gene: TRBV20-1; clone size: many; J gene: TRBJ1-2; D gene: TRBD1; CDR3 DNA: TGCAGTGCTCCCTTGGGGACAGGGAACTATGGCTACACCTTC; CDR3 protein: CSAPLGTGNYGYTF
V gene: TRBV12-3/TRBV12-4; clone size: medium-sized; J gene: TRBJ1-2; D gene: NA; CDR3 DNA: TGTGCCAGCAGTTTAGCGGTGGGGAATAACTATGGCTACACCTTC; CDR3 protein: CASSLAVGNNYGYTF
V gene: TRBV7-9; clone size: few; J gene: TRBJ2-2; D gene: NA; CDR3 DNA: TGTGCCAGCAGCTTATACTCTCCCAACACCGGGGAGCTGTTTTTT; CDR3 protein: CASSLYSPNTGELFF
V gene: TRBV6-5; clone size: few; J gene: TRBJ2-7; D gene: TRBD2; CDR3 DNA: TGTGCCAGCAGTTTACTAGCGGACTCCTACGAGCAGTACTTC; CDR3 protein: CASSLLADSYEQYF
V gene: TRBV5-1; clone size: NA; J gene: TRBJ2-5; D gene: NA; CDR3 DNA: TGCGCCAGCAGCTTAAGCGGGCCCCAAGAGACCCAGTACTTC; CDR3 protein: CASSLSGPQETQYF
V gene: TRBV20-1; clone size: NA; J gene: TRBJ2-2; D gene: NA; CDR3 DNA: TGCAGTGCTACCCCGACGGGGATCACCGGGGAGCTGTTTTTT; CDR3 protein: CSATPTGITGELFF
V gene: TRBV29-1; clone size: NA; J gene: TRBJ2-5; D gene: NA; CDR3 DNA: TGCAGCATACAGAGGGGCGAAGAGACCCAGTACTTC; CDR3 protein: CSIQRGEETQYF
V gene: TRBV7-9; clone size: many; J gene: TRBJ1-2; D gene: TRBD1; CDR3 DNA: TGTGCCAGCAGCTCGACAGGGTATGGCTACACCTTC; CDR3 protein: CASSSTGYGYTF
V gene: TRBV28; clone size: NA; J gene: TRBJ2-7; D gene: NA; CDR3 DNA: TGTGCCAGCAGTTCTCCTACTCGGGAGCAGTACTTC; CDR3 protein: CASSSPTREQYF
V gene: TRBV7-3; clone size: many; J gene: TRBJ1-1; D gene: NA; CDR3 DNA: TGTGCCAGCAGCCAACAGGCGGGCACTGAAGCTTTCTTT; CDR3 protein: CASSQQAGTEAFF
V gene: TRBV10-3; clone size: many; J gene: TRBJ2-2; D gene: NA; CDR3 DNA: TGTGCCACTGTAGCGGAGAACACCGGGGAGCTGTTTTTT; CDR3 protein: CATVAENTGELFF
V gene: TRBV7-9; clone size: NA; J gene: TRBJ1-6; D gene: NA; CDR3 DNA: TGTGCCAGCAGCTTGGGGACTTATAATTCACCCCTCCACTTT; CDR3 protein: CASSLGTYNSPLHF
V gene: TRBV5-5; clone size: many; J gene: TRBJ1-2; D gene: TRBD1; CDR3 DNA: TGTGCCAGCAGCTCCTCACCGGGACAGGGGAGATATGGCTACACCTTC; CDR3 protein: CASSSSPGQGRYGYTF
V gene: TRBV28; clone size: NA; J gene: TRBJ2-1; D gene: TRBD2; CDR3 DNA: TGTGCCAGCATATCGGGACTAGCGGGCAATGAGCAGTTCTTC; CDR3 protein: CASISGLAGNEQFF
V gene: TRBV2; clone size: few; J gene: TRBJ1-4; D gene: NA; CDR3 DNA: TGTGCCAGCAATGAGAATGGGCCTTCTGGGGAAAAACTGTTTTTT; CDR3 protein: CASNENGPSGEKLFF
V gene: TRBV5-1; clone size: few; J gene: TRBJ2-5; D gene: NA; CDR3 DNA: TGCGCCAGCAGGGTCCTTGGCGGGAACCAAGAGACCCAGTACTTC; CDR3 protein: CASRVLGGNQETQYF
V gene: TRBV30; clone size: NA; J gene: TRBJ2-7; D gene: TRBD1; CDR3 DNA: TGTGCCTGGACCGGGACAGGGGCGTACGAGCAGTACTTC; CDR3 protein: CAWTGTGAYEQYF
V gene: TRBV6-6; clone size: many; J gene: TRBJ1-1; D gene: NA; CDR3 DNA: TGTGCCAGCAGCCCGCCGGGAGATAGGTTTGCTTTCTTT; CDR3 protein: CASSPPGDRFAFF
V gene: TRBV12-3/TRBV12-4; clone size: few; J gene: TRBJ2-7; D gene: TRBD1; CDR3 DNA: TGTGCCAGCCGAATCCAGGGGGATCTCTACGAGCAGTACTTC; CDR3 protein: CASRIQGDLYEQYF
V gene: TRBV24-1; clone size: NA; J gene: TRBJ1-2; D gene: TRBD1; CDR3 DNA: TGTGCCACCAGTGACCGACAGGGGAACTATGGCTACACCTTC; CDR3 protein: CATSDRQGNYGYTF
V gene: TRBV19; clone size: NA; J gene: TRBJ1-2; D gene: NA; CDR3 DNA: TGTGCCAGTAGTCCGCAGGGAACCTATGGCTACACCTTC; CDR3 protein: CASSPQGTYGYTF
V gene: TRBV12-3/TRBV12-4; clone size: many; J gene: TRBJ2-7; D gene: NA; CDR3 DNA: TGTGCCAGCAGTATGGACAGTCCCGAGCAGTACTTC; CDR3 protein: CASSMDSPEQYF
V gene: TRBV18; clone size: NA; J gene: TRBJ1-2; D gene: NA; CDR3 DNA: TGTGCCAGCTCATCCCGGGACGGCAACTATGGCTACACCTTC; CDR3 protein: CASSSRDGNYGYTF
V gene: TRBV28; clone size: many; J gene: TRBJ1-5; D gene: NA; CDR3 DNA: TGTGCCAGCAGAGGGACATTGAGCAATCAGCCCCAGCATTTT; CDR3 protein: CASRGTLSNQPQHF
V gene: TRBV12-3/TRBV12-4; clone size: NA; J gene: TRBJ1-2; D gene: TRBD1; CDR3 DNA: TGTGCCAGCAGTCGGACAGGACGGAAGGAGCTCAGCTACACCTTC; CDR3 protein: CASSRTGRKELSYTF
V gene: TRBV29-1; clone size: few; J gene: TRBJ2-1; D gene: NA; CDR3 DNA: TGCAGCGTTCTAACGGGAGAGGGTGAGCAGTTCTTC; CDR3 protein: CSVLTGEGEQFF
V gene: TRBV11-3; clone size: NA; J gene: TRBJ2-7; D gene: NA; CDR3 DNA: TGTGCCAGCAGCTTAGGGGGGACCACCTACGAGCAGTACTTC; CDR3 protein: CASSLGGTTYEQYF
V gene: TRBV5-1; clone size: NA; J gene: TRBJ2-5; D gene: NA; CDR3 DNA: TGCGCCAGCAGCTTGGCGGAGAGTGGGACCCAGTACTTC; CDR3 protein: CASSLAESGTQYF
V gene: TRBV20-1; clone size: NA; J gene: TRBJ2-5; D gene: TRBD2; CDR3 DNA: TGCAGTGCTCCGCGAGCGGGAGGGAAAGAGACCCAGTACTTC; CDR3 protein: CSAPRAGGKETQYF
V gene: TRBV20-1; clone size: NA; J gene: TRBJ2-7; D gene: TRBD2; CDR3 DNA: TGCAGTGCCTCACAGGCGGGAGCTTTCTACGAGCAGTACTTC; CDR3 protein: CSASQAGAFYEQYF
V gene: TRBV14; clone size: NA; J gene: TRBJ2-5; D gene: TRBD2; CDR3 DNA: TGTGCCAGCAGTGCGGGAGGGTTTGGGACCCAGTACTTC; CDR3 protein: CASSAGGFGTQYF
V gene: TRBV11-3; clone size: many; J gene: TRBJ2-1; D gene: NA; CDR3 DNA: TGTGCCAGCAGCTTAGGGGCGGTGGACAATGAGCAGTTCTTC; CDR3 protein: CASSLGAVDNEQFF
V gene: TRBV24-1; clone size: NA; J gene: TRBJ2-3; D gene: TRBD1; CDR3 DNA: TGTGCCACCAGTGATCGAACCGGGACAGGGGCAGATACGCAGTATTTT; CDR3 protein: CATSDRTGTGADTQYF
V gene: TRBV6-5; clone size: many; J gene: TRBJ1-6; D gene: NA; CDR3 DNA: TGTGCCAGCAGCGCCGAGGGGTTTTCACCCCTCCACTTT; CDR3 protein: CASSAEGFSPLHF
V gene: TRBV20-1; clone size: many; J gene: TRBJ2-3; D gene: TRBD2; CDR3 DNA: TGCAGTGCTAGAGATCAAACTAGCGTTAGCACAGATACGCAGTATTTT; CDR3 protein: CSARDQTSVSTDTQYF
V gene: TRBV24-1; clone size: many; J gene: TRBJ2-6; D gene: NA; CDR3 DNA: TGTGCCACCAGTGACTCCAGCCGGGGGTTCGGTGGGGCCAACGTCCTGACTTTC; CDR3 protein: CATSDSSRGFGGANVLTF
V gene: TRBV12-3/TRBV12-4; clone size: many; J gene: TRBJ1-5; D gene: TRBD1; CDR3 DNA: TGTGCCAGCAGGCAATGGACAGGGGGCAATCAGCCCCAGCATTTT; CDR3 protein: CASRQWTGGNQPQHF
V gene: TRBV27; clone size: NA; J gene: TRBJ2-7; D gene: NA; CDR3 DNA: TGTGCCAGCAGTTTATCGCTTGTAGGTGACTACGAGCAGTACTTC; CDR3 protein: CASSLSLVGDYEQYF
V gene: TRBV7-2; clone size: few; J gene: TRBJ1-6; D gene: TRBD1; CDR3 DNA: TGTGCCAGCAGCTCCTTCCCCAGGGGGCGAAACTCACCCCTCCACTTT; CDR3 protein: CASSSFPRGRNSPLHF
V gene: TRBV5-1; clone size: few; J gene: TRBJ1-6; D gene: NA; CDR3 DNA: TGCGCCAGCGAACCGTTAATGGGAATGCGGACCCACTTT; CDR3 protein: CASEPLMGMRTHF
V gene: TRBV6-2/TRBV6-3; clone size: few; J gene: TRBJ2-2; D gene: NA; CDR3 DNA: TGTGCCAGCACTCGAGCAGGACTAACCGGGGAGCTGTTTTTT; CDR3 protein: CASTRAGLTGELFF
V gene: TRBV3-1; clone size: many; J gene: TRBJ2-1; D gene: NA; CDR3 DNA: TGTGCCAGCAGCCTTCCCGTGGGTGAGCAGTTCTTC; CDR3 protein: CASSLPVGEQFF
V gene: TRBV11-2; clone size: few; J gene: TRBJ2-1; D gene: NA; CDR3 DNA: TGTGCCAGCAGCTTAGTGATGGGGATACTGGGCGCTGAGCAGTTCTTC; CDR3 protein: CASSLVMGILGAEQFF
V gene: TRBV7-9; clone size: few; J gene: TRBJ2-7; D gene: NA; CDR3 DNA: TGTGCCAGCAGCTTAGGAGCCGGACCCTACGAGCAGTACTTC; CDR3 protein: CASSLGAGPYEQYF
V gene: TRBV7-9; clone size: NA; J gene: TRBJ2-3; D gene: NA; CDR3 DNA: TGTGCCAGCAGCTTGTTCCTTGGGCAGGGTGTCACAGATACGCAGTATTTT; CDR3 protein: CASSLFLGQGVTDTQYF
V gene: TRBV2; clone size: few; J gene: TRBJ2-3; D gene: TRBD2; CDR3 DNA: TGTGCCAGCAGGATGACTAGCGGGAGAGGTTTTCGCACAGATACGCAGTATTTT; CDR3 protein: CASRMTSGRGFRTDTQYF
V gene: TRBV30; clone size: medium-sized; J gene: TRBJ2-1; D gene: NA; CDR3 DNA: TGTGCCTGGAGTCGAGGGGGTTCCCGCTACAATGAGCAGTTCTTC; CDR3 protein: CAWSRGGSRYNEQFF
V gene: TRBV11-2; clone size: many; J gene: TRBJ2-7; D gene: TRBD2; CDR3 DNA: TGTGCCAGCAGCTCGGTACTAGCGGCCTCCTACGAGCAGTACTTC; CDR3 protein: CASSSVLAASYEQYF
V gene: TRBV7-9; clone size: many; J gene: TRBJ2-5; D gene: TRBD2; CDR3 DNA: TGTGCCAGCAGCCCGGGACTAGCGGAAGAGACCCAGTACTTC; CDR3 protein: CASSPGLAEETQYF
V gene: TRBV4-1; clone size: few; J gene: TRBJ1-1; D gene: NA; CDR3 DNA: TGCGCCAGCAGCCAAGATCCTAGTAATGAAGCTTTCTTT; CDR3 protein: CASSQDPSNEAFF
V gene: TRBV20-1; clone size: NA; J gene: TRBJ1-1; D gene: NA; CDR3 DNA: TGCAGTGCCCCCGTCGGGCATTCCACTGAAGCTTTCTTT; CDR3 protein: CSAPVGHSTEAFF
V gene: TRBV6-5; clone size: many; J gene: TRBJ1-1; D gene: TRBD1; CDR3 DNA: TGTGCCAGCAGCCGACGTCTGGGACAGGGGAGGATTAAAGCTTTCTTT; CDR3 protein: CASSRRLGQGRIKAFF
V gene: TRBV27; clone size: NA; J gene: TRBJ1-2; D gene: NA; CDR3 DNA: TGTGCCAGCAAGCCGTCACAGGGAGGAGGCTACACCTTC; CDR3 protein: CASKPSQGGGYTF
V gene: TRBV24-1; clone size: few; J gene: TRBJ2-7; D gene: TRBD1; CDR3 DNA: TGTGCCACCAGTGAACAGGGGTACGAGCAGTACTTC; CDR3 protein: CATSEQGYEQYF